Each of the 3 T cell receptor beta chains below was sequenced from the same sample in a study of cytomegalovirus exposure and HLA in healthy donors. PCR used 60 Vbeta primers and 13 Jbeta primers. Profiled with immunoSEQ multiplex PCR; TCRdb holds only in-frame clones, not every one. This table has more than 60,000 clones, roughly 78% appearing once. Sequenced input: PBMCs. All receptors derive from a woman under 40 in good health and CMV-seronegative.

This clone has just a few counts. The CDR3 nucleotides read TGTGCCAGCAGTGAGGAGGTACTAGCGGTGTTGGGGGAGCTGTTTTTT. Amino acid sequence: CASSEEVLAVLGELFF. The chain has TRBV6-1 and TRBJ2-2, with 8 bases that match TRBD2. Trimming removed 3 bases from V and 8 bases from J; junction bases left unmatched: 11. Germline lookup yields CDR1 MNHNS and CDR2 SASEGT. The CDR3 consists of 16 residues.

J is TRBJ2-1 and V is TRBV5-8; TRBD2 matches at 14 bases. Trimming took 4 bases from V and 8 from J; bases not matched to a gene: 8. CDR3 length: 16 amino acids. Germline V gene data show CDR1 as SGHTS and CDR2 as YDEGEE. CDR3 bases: TGTGCCAGCAGCCACATTGGGGGACTAGCGGGAGATGAGCAGTTCTTC. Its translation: CASSHIGGLAGDEQFF.

This CDR3 reads CASSLPGQVYGYTF. The CDR3, as DNA: TGTGCCAGCAGCTTACCCGGACAGGTCTATGGCTACACCTTC. The chain employs TRBV7-6 and TRBJ1-2, with 7 bases aligning to TRBD1. Germline V gives CDR1 SGHVS, CDR2 FNYEAQ. Trimming took 2 bases from V and 4 from J; bases not matched to a gene: 4. This CDR3 is built from 14 residues.